One sample yielded the 24 T cell receptor beta chains listed below, sequenced in a study of blood T cell repertoires in COVID-19. TCRdb's table, derived via immunoSEQ multiplex PCR, lists solely in-frame clones and lacks some. The sample carries roughly 18,000 clones, roughly 89% recorded once. Sequencing was carried out using peripheral blood. The source of these receptors is an older woman with active COVID-19.

The gene calls are TRBV21-1 and TRBJ2-7; TRBD2, the table's D call, lacks a check against the DNA. TRBV21-1 is tagged as a pseudogene. The CDR3 length is 15 residues. The CDR3 loop is CASSKYGITSYEQYF. The CDR3 nucleotides read TGTGCCAGCAGCAAATATGGTATAACTTCCTACGAGCAGTACTTC.

The rearrangement joins TRBV29-1 to TRBJ1-3; D possibly corresponds to TRBD1 (5 bases). Germline assignment: CDR1 SQVTM and CDR2 ANQGSEA. The CDR3 runs 13 residues. Trimming shortened V by 6 bases and J by 3 bases, and 12 bases separated the two germline ends. The CDR3 DNA follows: TGCAGCGTCTCCAGGGTTCTTGGAAACACCATATATTTT. It codes for CSVSRVLGNTIYF.

The chain has TRBV14 and TRBJ2-7, with TRBD1 matching over 10 bases. The CDR3 runs 16 residues. The ends lost 6 bases at V and 3 bases at J; junction bases unmatched: 11. Per the germline V gene, CDR1 is SGHDN and CDR2 is FVKESK. The CDR3 DNA reads TGTGCCAGCAGACTGACCCCGGGACAGGGGTACTACGAGCAGTACTTC. This codes for CASRLTPGQGYYEQYF.

The chain uses TRBV18 and TRBJ2-3; a weak D match, TRBD2 (6 bases). CDR3 length: 15 residues. V was pared by 1 base and J by 0 bases, with 8 bases between. Germline V gene lookup returns CDR1 KGHSH and CDR2 LQKENI. CDR3 DNA: TGTGCCAGCTCACCACTCGCGGGGAGCACAGATACGCAGTATTTT. Translation: CASSPLAGSTDTQYF.

V and J are TRBV5-1 and TRBJ2-2; TRBD2 might be the D (7 bases). V lost 7 bases and J 0 bases, leaving 13 bases between the germline ends. The CDR3 loop spans 15 amino acids. The V gene's germline CDR1 is SGHRS and CDR2 YFSETQ. The CDR3 region is CASGAGHANTGELFF. CDR3 sequence (DNA): TGCGCCAGCGGAGCGGGACACGCGAACACCGGGGAGCTGTTTTTT.

As DNA, the CDR3 is TGTGCCAGCAGCTTAACTGAATCCTACGAGCAGTACTTC. Translation gives CASSLTESYEQYF. The V call is TRBV7-9, the J call TRBJ2-7, with D uncertain. V was trimmed by 2 bases and J by 1 base, leaving 6 bases between them. CDR3 size: 13 residues. CDR1 and CDR2 (germline): SEHNR, FQNEAQ (reference sequence).

The CDR3 bases are TGTGCCAGCAGCTTGGGGACAGAAAACGGGGAGCTGTTTTTT. This codes for CASSLGTENGELFF. The chain combines TRBV5-4 with TRBJ2-2; weak D call: TRBD1 (6 bases). The CDR3 is made up of 14 amino acids. V was clipped by 0 bases and J by 7 bases, with 10 bases between them. Germline V gene data show CDR1 as SGHNT and CDR2 as YYREEE (reference sequence).

V usage is TRBV19 and J usage is TRBJ2-2; no clear D. The CDR3 extends over 17 amino acids. Germline assignment: CDR1 LNHDA and CDR2 SQIVND (reference sequence). V gave up 7 bases and J gave up 0 bases, with 18 bases separating them. In DNA, the CDR3 is TGTGCCAGTACCCCCTGGTTCACAGAGACGAACACCGGGGAGCTGTTTTTT. Amino acids: CASTPWFTETNTGELFF.

The V and J genes are TRBV6-5 and TRBJ2-2, with D perhaps matching TRBD1 (5 bases). This CDR3 comprises 12 residues. The germline V gene has CDR1 MNHEY and CDR2 SVGAGI. Trimming took 5 bases from V and 8 from J, leaving 9 bases between them. This chain's CDR3 is CASSQGRGELFF. Written as DNA, the CDR3 is TGTGCCAGCAGTCAGGGAAGAGGGGAGCTGTTTTTT.

This clone was seen just once. The chain uses TRBV6-1 and TRBJ2-2, with D maybe TRBD1 (6 bases). The CDR3 spans 18 residues. Trimming cost V 0 bases and J 3 bases, with 17 bases left between them. Germline values: CDR1 MNHNS, CDR2 SASEGT. CDR3 in amino acids: CASSEAELRGTYTGELFF. CDR3 DNA sequence: TGTGCCAGCAGTGAAGCGGAGCTCAGGGGTACCTACACCGGGGAGCTGTTTTTT.

This chain connects TRBV3-1 (or the pseudogene TRBV3-2) to TRBJ2-3; 16 bases align to TRBD2. CDR1 LGHDT and CDR2 YNNKEL come from the germline V gene (reference sequence). J was trimmed by 2 bases and V by 3 bases; bases with no gene match: 2. The CDR3 consists of 17 residues. The CDR3: CASSHGTSGGVTDTQYF. CDR3 in DNA: TGTGCCAGCAGCCACGGGACTAGCGGGGGGGTCACAGATACGCAGTATTTT.

The chain has TRBV4-1 and TRBJ1-2, with 8 positions matching TRBD1. Per the germline V gene, CDR1 is MGHRA and CDR2 is YSYEKL. After removal of 5 bases from V and 3 bases from J, the junction contained 5 bases not matched to a gene. The CDR3 runs 14 residues. The CDR3 is CASSIDRGDYGYTF. CDR3 DNA sequence: TGCGCCAGCAGCATCGACAGGGGCGACTATGGCTACACCTTC.

J is TRBJ2-3 and V is TRBV2, with 12 bases lining up with TRBD2. Unmatched junction bases numbered 15, after V lost 8 bases and J lost 0 bases. The CDR3 extends over 19 amino acids. Germline CDR1 reads SNHLY; CDR2 reads FYNNEI. CDR3 in amino acids: CASCRASGGGTRSTDTQYF. Here the CDR3 DNA reads TGTGCCAGCTGCCGGGCTAGCGGGGGGGGGACCCGTAGCACAGATACGCAGTATTTT.

V gene TRBV7-3 combines with J gene TRBJ2-1; the match to TRBD2 covers 10 bases. Germline V gene sequence: CDR1 SGHTA, CDR2 FQGTGA. J gave up 6 bases and V 4 bases, and 6 bases lay outside the gene matches. CDR3 length equals 15 residues. The CDR3 region is CASSSQRGGRNEQFF. In DNA, the CDR3 is TGTGCCAGCAGCTCTCAGCGGGGGGGCCGCAATGAGCAGTTCTTC.

V is TRBV27 and J is TRBJ1-1; D not resolved. Germline values: CDR1 MNHEY, CDR2 SMNVEV (reference sequence). The V and J ends lost 6 bases and 0 bases respectively, with 11 bases between them. The CDR3 consists of 14 residues. CDR3 nucleotide sequence: TGTGCCAGCAGCCACGGGGTTTTGAACACTGAAGCTTTCTTT. Translated: CASSHGVLNTEAFF.

The genes are TRBV25-1 and TRBJ1-2; 7 nucleotides line up with TRBD1. The germline gives CDR1 MGHDK, CDR2 SYGVNS. V lost 1 base, J lost 4 bases, and 9 bases stayed unmatched. The CDR3 runs 16 residues. CDR3 residues: CASSESALTGFYGYTF. The CDR3 DNA follows: TGTGCCAGCAGTGAATCGGCCCTGACAGGGTTCTATGGCTACACCTTC.

This clone was detected only a few times. V gene TRBV6-6 combines with J gene TRBJ1-3; D gene unclear. Germline V gene sequence: CDR1 MNHNY, CDR2 SVGAGI (reference sequence). Trimming took 3 bases from V and 1 from J, leaving 7 bases between them. This CDR3 region has 14 residues. The DNA of the CDR3 is TGTGCCAGCAGTTATGAGACATCTGGAAACACCATATATTTT. Its translation: CASSYETSGNTIYF.

In its sample, this clone was seen once. The J gene is TRBJ2-1, the V gene TRBV9; 7 bases agree with TRBD1. Germline loops: CDR1 SGDLS, CDR2 YYNGEE. Losses at the gene ends were 4 bases for V and 1 base for J; bases not matched to a gene: 14. The CDR3 loop spans 18 amino acids. The CDR3: CASSPRGSGGGSYNEQFF. The CDR3 DNA reads TGTGCCAGCAGCCCTAGAGGGTCAGGGGGTGGTTCCTACAATGAGCAGTTCTTC.

The chain joins TRBV5-1 to TRBJ2-1; D remains ambiguous. CDR3 length: 13 residues. Germline V lookup: CDR1 SGHRS, CDR2 YFSETQ. V was trimmed by 2 bases and J by 5 bases, leaving 8 bases between them. The CDR3: CASSFSVNNEQFF. For the CDR3, the DNA is TGCGCCAGCAGCTTCTCCGTAAACAATGAGCAGTTCTTC.

V is TRBV2 and J is TRBJ2-3, with 7 bases that match TRBD2. CDR1 and CDR2 (germline): SNHLY, FYNNEI. V lost 4 bases to trimming and J lost 6 bases; unmatched junction nucleotides: 10. This CDR3 contains 15 residues. As DNA, the CDR3 is TGTGCCAGCAGTGCAACGGGGGGTGGGTTCGATACGCAGTATTTT. This encodes CASSATGGGFDTQYF.

Relative to its sample, this clone is large (0.1 to 1%). This chain links TRBV24-1 with TRBJ2-2; 10 bases agree with TRBD1. The CDR3 is 15 amino acids. CDR1 is KGHDR and CDR2 is SFDVKD in the germline V gene. Losses at the gene ends were 7 bases for V and 3 bases for J; bases not matched to a gene: 4. The CDR3 nucleotides read TGTGCCACCAGAACCGGGACAGGGGACACCGGGGAGCTGTTTTTT. Protein product: CATRTGTGDTGELFF.

The chain employs TRBV5-5 and TRBJ2-3; the match to TRBD2 covers 8 bases. The trim removed 2 bases at V and 6 bases at J, leaving 5 bases unmatched. The CDR3 has 14 residues. Germline V gene data show CDR1 as SGHKS and CDR2 as YYEKEE (reference sequence). CDR3 protein: CASSFSGGRDTQYF. The DNA of the CDR3 is TGTGCCAGCAGCTTCAGTGGCGGGAGGGATACGCAGTATTTT.

The rearrangement uses TRBV9 and TRBJ2-5; 8 bases are shared with TRBD2. Germline-derived CDR1 and CDR2 are SGDLS and YYNGEE. This CDR3 is built from 15 residues. The V and J ends lost 3 bases and 5 bases, in that order; junction bases with no gene match: 9. CDR3 coding DNA: TGTGCCAGCAGCGCCGATCCGGGACTAGGGGAGACCCAGTACTTC. Its protein product is CASSADPGLGETQYF.

This clone is a singleton in its sample. This rearrangement joins TRBV9 to TRBJ2-3; 8 bases line up with TRBD1. The CDR3 consists of 15 residues. Per the germline V gene, CDR1 is SGDLS and CDR2 is YYNGEE. V dropped 3 bases and J dropped 9; count of bases not matched to a gene: 12. CDR3 loop: CASSARQGAVGTQYF. CDR3 DNA sequence: TGTGCCAGCAGCGCCCGTCAGGGGGCTGTTGGGACGCAGTATTTT.